These 24 T cell receptor beta chains were sequenced from one sample in a study of blood T cells in healthy people across ages. With a J-beta primer mix and a sample-barcoded 5' primer, a second PCR ran about 7 to 11 cycles. TCRdb re-called the 5' RACE reads with MiXCR, one entry per CDR3 protein. The repertoire holds more than 1.4 million distinct CDR3 sequences, with approximately 38% as singletons. The specimen sequenced was blood. The source is a woman between 18 and 29 years old in good health.

This clonotype occurred a few times. The rearrangement uses TRBV7-2 and TRBJ2-5; D remains ambiguous. The CDR3 totals 14 residues. Per germline, CDR1 SGHTA and CDR2 FQGNSA. V lost 5 bases and J 1 base, leaving 11 bases between the germline ends. CDR3 sequence (DNA): TGTGCCAGCAGCCCAGAGGTCAGCCAAGAGACCCAGTACTTC. This codes for CASSPEVSQETQYF.

In the case of this clonotype: The junction does not match germline at one end; this may be a read error. The CDR3 nucleotides read TGTGTCAGCAGTTTCAGGGGGGAGACCCAGTACTTC. Protein product: CVSSFRGETQYF. This sequence joins TRBV28 and TRBJ2-5; 7 bases line up with TRBD1. The CDR3 extends over 12 amino acids. CDR1 is MDHEN and CDR2 is SYDVKM in the germline V gene.

The V call is TRBV20-1, the J call TRBJ1-1; TRBD1 matches at 11 bases. Per germline, CDR1 DFQATT and CDR2 SNEGSKA (reference sequence). J gave up 11 bases and V 6 bases, and 17 bases lay outside the gene matches. This CDR3 has 15 residues. CDR3 coding DNA: TGCAGTGCCACTAACCCCGGGACAGGGGGGGGACATGCTTTCTTT. It yields the protein CSATNPGTGGGHAFF.

The rearrangement joins TRBV12-3 or TRBV12-4 to TRBJ2-1; the D gene is possibly TRBD1 (6 bases). This CDR3 region has 15 residues. Trimming stripped 2 bases from V and 8 bases from J, with 16 bases between. The CDR3, as DNA: TGTGCCAGCAGTTTAACGTCAGGGGTTGTAGATGAGCAGTTCTTC. Its translation: CASSLTSGVVDEQFF.

To note about this clonotype: Because the CDR3 is missing its conserved closing phenylalanine or tryptophan, this is likely a read error. The rearrangement joins TRBV3-1 to TRBJ2-1; D gene uncertain. The germline V gene has CDR1 LGHDT and CDR2 YNNKEL (reference sequence). This CDR3 is built from 12 residues. Trimming stripped 3 bases from V and 8 bases from J, with 8 bases between. This CDR3 is CASSQILDEQFL. The CDR3 DNA sequence: TGTGCCAGCAGCCAGATTCTCGATGAGCAGTTCTTA.

V and J are TRBV9 and TRBJ1-2; 7 bases are a match to TRBD1. V lost 2 bases and J lost 5; bases outside the gene matches: 9. The CDR3 totals 15 residues. The germline V gene has CDR1 SGDLS and CDR2 YYNGEE. The CDR3 protein is CASSVTGTVNYGYTF. CDR3 bases: TGTGCCAGCAGCGTTACCGGGACAGTCAATTATGGCTACACCTTC. The full variable domain, completed using reference TRBV9 and TRBJ1-2, is DSGVTQTPKHLITATGQRVTLRCSPRSGDLSVYWYQQSLDQGLQFLIQYYNGEERAKGNILERFSAQQFPDLHSELNLSSLELGDSALYFCASSVTGTVNYGYTFGSGTRLTVV.

This clonotype was seen just once. The chain employs TRBV6-6 and TRBJ1-6; D remains ambiguous. CDR1 and CDR2 (germline): MNHNY, SVGAGI (reference sequence). The V gene lost 7 bases and the J gene lost 9 bases, with 16 bases spanning the gap. CDR3 length equals 14 residues. The CDR3 loop reads CASKTEGWSSPLHF. In nucleotides, the CDR3 is TGTGCCAGCAAGACGGAGGGCTGGAGTTCACCCCTCCACTTT.

This clonotype was seen repeatedly, ten times or more. The genes are TRBV20-1 and TRBJ2-1; 8 bases line up with TRBD1. The CDR3 is made up of 13 amino acids. The germline V gene encodes CDR1 DFQATT and CDR2 SNEGSKA (reference sequence). J gave up 5 bases and V 2 bases, and 2 bases lay outside the gene matches. The CDR3 loop reads CSARPTGDNEQFF. In nucleotides, the CDR3 is TGCAGTGCTAGACCGACAGGGGACAATGAGCAGTTCTTC.

The genes are TRBV15 and TRBJ2-4, with D uncertain. The germline CDR1 and CDR2 sequences are LNHNV and YYDKDF (reference sequence). With 1 base removed from V and 0 bases from J, the gap between germline ends came to 7 bases. This CDR3 is 15 amino acids long. This CDR3 reads CATSRGGLAKNIQYF. CDR3 nucleotide sequence: TGTGCCACCAGCAGAGGCGGATTAGCCAAAAACATTCAGTACTTC. The variable domain in full, completed from reference TRBV15 and TRBJ2-4, reads DAMVIQNPRYQVTQFGKPVTLSCSQTLNHNVMYWYQQKSSQAPKLLFHYYDKDFNNEADTPDNFQSRRPNTSFCFLDIRSPGLGDTAMYLCATSRGGLAKNIQYFGAGTRLSVL.

This clonotype was seen many times. The chain couples TRBV4-1 to TRBJ2-7, with D possibly matching TRBD1 (5 bases). With 3 bases removed from V and 3 bases from J, the gap between germline ends came to 9 bases. The CDR3 runs 13 residues. Germline CDR1 MGHRA, CDR2 YSYEKL. The CDR3 DNA follows: TGCGCCAGCAGCCAGTCAGGGAACTACGAGCAGTACTTC. Translation gives CASSQSGNYEQYF.

The V and J genes are TRBV20-1 and TRBJ2-1; possibly TRBD2 for D (5 bases). Trimming cost V 0 bases and J 0 bases, with 15 bases left between them. Per the germline V gene, CDR1 is DFQATT and CDR2 is SNEGSKA (reference sequence). The CDR3 runs to 17 residues. The CDR3 region is CSARDYRTPSSYNEQFF. CDR3 DNA: TGCAGTGCTAGAGATTATCGGACTCCCAGCTCCTACAATGAGCAGTTCTTC.

Only a few counts were recorded for this clonotype. V usage is TRBV5-1 and J usage is TRBJ2-3; weak D call: TRBD2 (5 bases). The CDR3 sequence is 15 residues long. V lost 3 bases, J lost 3 bases, and 14 bases lay in between. The germline V gene encodes CDR1 SGHRS and CDR2 YFSETQ. The CDR3 protein is CASSSQGSGTDTQYF. The CDR3 DNA follows: TGCGCCAGCAGCTCACAAGGGAGTGGGACAGATACGCAGTATTTT.

There are many counts of this clonotype. This sequence joins TRBV7-9 and TRBJ2-1, with TRBD1 matching over 8 bases. The CDR3 is 16 amino acids. CDR1 and CDR2 (germline): SEHNR, FQNEAQ (reference sequence). The ends lost 3 bases at V and 9 bases at J; junction bases unmatched: 13. The CDR3, as DNA: TGTGCCAGCAGCTTTCAGACAGGGGATGGGCAGGGTGAGCAGTTCTTC. Residues: CASSFQTGDGQGEQFF.

This chain uses TRBV12-3 or TRBV12-4 with TRBJ1-6; D is undetermined. Trimming took off 9 bases at V and 6 bases at J, with 12 bases between the two ends. The CDR3 runs to 13 residues. CDR3 bases: TGTGCCAGTACGGGAGGTATTAATTCACCCCTCCACTTT. It codes for CASTGGINSPLHF.

CDR3 sequence (DNA): TGCAGTGCTAGTCGTGGCACCAACACCGGGGAGCTGTTTTTT. Amino acids: CSASRGTNTGELFF. The chain is built from TRBV20-1 and TRBJ2-2, with D hard to call. CDR3 length: 14 residues. Trimming cost V 3 bases and J 2 bases, with 10 bases left between them. CDR1 and CDR2 from the germline V gene are DFQATT and SNEGSKA (reference sequence).

This clonotype appeared a few times. This chain joins TRBV6-5 and TRBJ1-1; D is possibly TRBD1 (6 bases). From germline, CDR1 is MNHEY and CDR2 SVGAGI. Deletions cut 8 bases from V and 6 bases from J, with 19 bases between. The CDR3 contains 14 residues. This CDR3 is CASASQPAGAEAFF. The CDR3 region has the DNA TGTGCCAGCGCTAGTCAGCCGGCAGGGGCTGAAGCTTTCTTT.

The rearrangement joins TRBV9 to TRBJ2-7, with 9 bases that match TRBD2. The V and J ends lost 3 bases and 6 bases, in that order; junction bases with no gene match: 7. Germline V CDR1 and CDR2: SGDLS, YYNGEE. The CDR3 extends over 14 amino acids. CDR3 amino acids: CASSGGSSGTEQYF. The CDR3 DNA follows: TGTGCCAGCAGCGGCGGTTCTAGCGGGACCGAGCAGTACTTC.

This clonotype was counted between two and nine times. One end of the junction is discordant with germline, which a read error may explain. The rearrangement joins TRBV7-6 to TRBJ2-6; D could derive from TRBD1 or TRBD2 (6 bases each). The CDR3 extends over 17 amino acids. Germline lookup yields CDR1 SGHVS and CDR2 FNYEAQ. CDR3 sequence reads: CASSLAFTGNGANVLTF. CDR3 DNA: TGTGCCAGCAGCCTAGCGTTTACAGGGAATGGGGCCAACGTCCTGACTTTC.

Only a few counts were recorded for this clonotype. The J gene is TRBJ1-4, the V gene TRBV4-1, with no clear D. Germline V lookup: CDR1 MGHRA, CDR2 YSYEKL. V was clipped by 0 bases and J by 1 base, with 18 bases between them. The CDR3 extends over 19 amino acids. In nucleotides, the CDR3 is TGCGCCAGCAGCCAAGATCTGTCGAATCGGCGGGGAACTAATGAAAAACTGTTTTTT. It yields the protein CASSQDLSNRRGTNEKLFF.

This clonotype has a count of ten or more. The gene calls are TRBV10-3 and TRBJ2-3, with 9 bases matching TRBD2. Germline V gives CDR1 ENHRY, CDR2 SYGVKD. The CDR3 totals 15 residues. Trimming removed 10 bases from V and 5 bases from J; junction bases left unmatched: 13. The CDR3 DNA reads TGTGCCACGTCCGGGCGGGAGGGAGCTGGAGATACGCAGTATTTT. Amino acid sequence: CATSGREGAGDTQYF.

V and J are TRBV4-1 and TRBJ1-4; no definite D call. V was shortened by 0 bases and J by 7 bases, with 9 bases between the two germline ends. This CDR3 comprises 14 residues. Germline-derived CDR1 and CDR2 are MGHRA and YSYEKL. CDR3 region: CASSQEGMSEKLFF. In DNA, the CDR3 is TGCGCCAGCAGCCAAGAGGGAATGAGTGAAAAACTGTTTTTT.

In its sample, this clonotype was seen a few times. The V call is TRBV3-1, the J call TRBJ1-1; D perhaps matches TRBD1 (5 bases). Looked up from germline, CDR1 is LGHDT and CDR2 is YNNKEL (reference sequence). The CDR3 is 16 amino acids. V lost 8 bases, J lost 2 bases, and 21 bases lay in between. Written as DNA, the CDR3 is TGTGCCAGCGCCGGGCCCGGGGGAAAGGGAAACACTGAAGCTTTCTTT. It specifies CASAGPGGKGNTEAFF.

The chain carries TRBV20-1 and TRBJ2-2; D is perhaps TRBD1 (6 bases). Germline CDR1 DFQATT, CDR2 SNEGSKA (reference sequence). The V end lost 1 base, the J end lost 4 bases, and 13 bases lay between the germline ends. This CDR3 spans 15 amino acids. The chain's CDR3 is CSARVPGTSTGELFF. The CDR3 region has the DNA TGCAGTGCTAGAGTCCCGGGGACAAGCACCGGGGAGCTGTTTTTT.

V is TRBV7-9 and J is TRBJ2-1; 7 bases map to TRBD1. This CDR3 is 15 amino acids long. The germline gives CDR1 SEHNR, CDR2 FQNEAQ (reference sequence). J lost 8 bases, V lost 3 bases, and 10 bases had no gene match. As DNA, the CDR3 is TGTGCCAGCAGCTTTGGGGACAGTAGATACTATGAGCAGTTCTTC. The encoded protein is CASSFGDSRYYEQFF. Supplemented by reference TRBV7-9 and TRBJ2-1, the full variable domain reads DTGVSQNPRHKITKRGQNVTFRCDPISEHNRLYWYRQTLGQGPEFLTYFQNEAQLEKSRLLSDRFSAERPKGSFSTLEIQRTEQGDSAMYLCASSFGDSRYYEQFFGPGTRLTVL.